These T cell receptor beta chains were read from a single sample in a study of T cell responses to AZD1222 COVID-19 vaccine. The protocol was immunoSEQ multiplex PCR, while the TCRdb copy is restricted to in-frame clones and leaves out a portion. The profile covers some 90,000 clones, with around 91% appearing a single time and 5.2% taken by the ten largest. Specimen: peripheral blood, collected on day 0 of MenACWY control vaccination. The receptors shown here come from an adult in good health. CDR3s include the opening cysteine and the closing phenylalanine or tryptophan. D genes are given only for firm matches. For some rows the clone size is stated as once, few or many, or as a class when expanded; others skip it.

clone size: .; D gene: TRBD1; V gene: TRBV4-2; J gene: TRBJ2-5; CDR3 protein: CASSPNFGQGETQYF; CDR3 DNA: TGTGCCAGCAGCCCCAACTTCGGACAGGGAGAGACCCAGTACTTC
clone size: few; D gene: TRBD1; V gene: TRBV6-2/TRBV6-3; J gene: TRBJ2-5; CDR3 protein: CASSYLEGQGKETQYF; CDR3 DNA: TGTGCCAGCAGTTACTTGGAGGGACAGGGGAAAGAGACCCAGTACTTC
clone size: .; D gene: TRBD2; V gene: TRBV11-2; J gene: TRBJ2-3; CDR3 protein: CASSLSSLAGGSGDTQYF; CDR3 DNA: TGTGCCAGCAGCTTATCTTCCCTAGCGGGGGGCTCCGGAGATACGCAGTATTTT
clone size: .; D gene: .; V gene: TRBV18; J gene: TRBJ1-4; CDR3 protein: CASGASSNEKLFF; CDR3 DNA: TGTGCCAGCGGGGCGTCATCTAATGAAAAACTGTTTTTT
clone size: .; D gene: .; V gene: TRBV19; J gene: TRBJ2-1; CDR3 protein: CASSRDSFPTYNEQFF; CDR3 DNA: TGTGCCAGTAGTAGAGACAGCTTCCCCACCTACAATGAGCAGTTCTTC
clone size: .; D gene: TRBD1; V gene: TRBV6-2/TRBV6-3; J gene: TRBJ2-7; CDR3 protein: CASSLRTGIREQYF; CDR3 DNA: TGTGCCAGCAGTCTCCGGACAGGCATCCGGGAGCAGTACTTC
clone size: .; D gene: .; V gene: TRBV28; J gene: TRBJ1-5; CDR3 protein: CASRLEVSQPQHF; CDR3 DNA: TGTGCCAGCAGGTTAGAGGTTTCTCAGCCCCAGCATTTT
clone size: .; D gene: .; V gene: TRBV10-3; J gene: TRBJ2-2; CDR3 protein: CAIRTRGRGPNTGELFF; CDR3 DNA: TGTGCCATCCGAACCCGAGGCCGGGGGCCCAACACCGGGGAGCTGTTTTTT
clone size: .; D gene: .; V gene: TRBV2; J gene: TRBJ1-4; CDR3 protein: CATSTDANEKLFF; CDR3 DNA: TGTGCCACATCGACCGACGCTAATGAAAAACTGTTTTTT
clone size: .; D gene: .; V gene: TRBV7-8; J gene: TRBJ1-3; CDR3 protein: CASSVGLDSGNTIYF; CDR3 DNA: TGTGCCAGCAGCGTCGGACTGGACTCTGGAAACACCATATATTTT
clone size: .; D gene: TRBD2; V gene: TRBV5-1; J gene: TRBJ2-3; CDR3 protein: CASTTSGASTDTQYF; CDR3 DNA: TGCGCCAGCACGACTAGCGGGGCTAGCACAGATACGCAGTATTTT
clone size: .; D gene: .; V gene: TRBV6-5; J gene: TRBJ2-6; CDR3 protein: CASSPHSGANVLTF; CDR3 DNA: TGTGCCAGCAGTCCCCACTCTGGGGCCAACGTCCTGACTTTC
clone size: .; D gene: TRBD1; V gene: TRBV27; J gene: TRBJ2-3; CDR3 protein: CASSPRQGATDTQYF; CDR3 DNA: TGTGCCAGCAGTCCTCGACAGGGGGCCACAGATACGCAGTATTTT
clone size: .; D gene: .; V gene: TRBV6-5; J gene: TRBJ2-5; CDR3 protein: CASRRSLSETQYF; CDR3 DNA: TGTGCCAGCAGGCGGTCATTGTCGGAGACCCAGTACTTC
clone size: .; D gene: .; V gene: TRBV15; J gene: TRBJ1-4; CDR3 protein: CATSSHRTLNEKLFF; CDR3 DNA: TGTGCCACCAGCAGTCATAGAACTCTTAATGAAAAACTGTTTTTT
clone size: .; D gene: TRBD2; V gene: TRBV6-5; J gene: TRBJ2-3; CDR3 protein: CASSSSGGTDTQYF; CDR3 DNA: TGTGCCAGCAGTTCTAGCGGGGGGACAGATACGCAGTATTTT
clone size: .; D gene: .; V gene: TRBV4-1; J gene: TRBJ1-4; CDR3 protein: CASSQASGSNYEKLFF; CDR3 DNA: TGCGCCAGCAGCCAAGCGTCGGGGTCTAACTATGAAAAACTGTTTTTT
clone size: .; D gene: .; V gene: TRBV20-1; J gene: TRBJ2-2; CDR3 protein: CSASDDPNTGELFF; CDR3 DNA: TGCAGTGCTAGTGACGACCCGAACACCGGGGAGCTGTTTTTT
clone size: .; D gene: .; V gene: TRBV4-2; J gene: TRBJ1-2; CDR3 protein: CASSQGQGGYGYTF; CDR3 DNA: TGTGCCAGCAGCCAAGGGCAGGGTGGGTATGGCTACACCTTC
clone size: .; D gene: TRBD2; V gene: TRBV29-1; J gene: TRBJ2-5; CDR3 protein: CSVAKVAGETQYF; CDR3 DNA: TGCAGCGTTGCTAAGGTAGCGGGGGAGACCCAGTACTTC
clone size: few; D gene: .; V gene: TRBV29-1; J gene: TRBJ2-5; CDR3 protein: CSAELTQETQYF; CDR3 DNA: TGCAGCGCGGAGCTAACCCAAGAGACCCAGTACTTC
clone size: .; D gene: TRBD1; V gene: TRBV10-1; J gene: TRBJ2-1; CDR3 protein: CASTGQVGNEQFF; CDR3 DNA: TGCGCCAGCACCGGACAGGTGGGCAATGAGCAGTTCTTC
clone size: .; D gene: TRBD1; V gene: TRBV6-5; J gene: TRBJ1-2; CDR3 protein: CASSYADRDYGYTF; CDR3 DNA: TGTGCCAGCAGTTACGCAGACAGGGACTATGGCTACACCTTC
clone size: .; D gene: .; V gene: TRBV5-6; J gene: TRBJ1-5; CDR3 protein: CASSPNNQGNQPQHF; CDR3 DNA: TGTGCCAGCAGCCCCAACAATCAGGGCAATCAGCCCCAGCATTTT
clone size: .; D gene: .; V gene: TRBV19; J gene: TRBJ1-1; CDR3 protein: CASSIKSGYTEAFF; CDR3 DNA: TGTGCCAGTAGTATAAAATCGGGTTATACTGAAGCTTTCTTT
clone size: .; D gene: TRBD1; V gene: TRBV6-6; J gene: TRBJ1-6; CDR3 protein: CASSQGQGSSPLHF; CDR3 DNA: TGTGCCAGCAGCCAAGGACAGGGCAGTTCACCCCTCCACTTT
clone size: .; D gene: TRBD2; V gene: TRBV28; J gene: TRBJ2-3; CDR3 protein: CASLAGGATDTQYF; CDR3 DNA: TGTGCCAGCTTGGCGGGGGGGGCCACAGATACGCAGTATTTT
clone size: .; D gene: TRBD1; V gene: TRBV18; J gene: TRBJ1-4; CDR3 protein: CASSPPGQGAWLFF; CDR3 DNA: TGTGCCAGCTCACCACCGGGACAGGGGGCATGGCTGTTTTTT
clone size: .; D gene: TRBD1; V gene: TRBV2; J gene: TRBJ2-2; CDR3 protein: CASRGQGYTGELFF; CDR3 DNA: TGTGCCAGCAGAGGACAGGGGTACACCGGGGAGCTGTTTTTT
clone size: .; D gene: .; V gene: TRBV18; J gene: TRBJ1-2; CDR3 protein: CASSLEGTPEGYGYTF; CDR3 DNA: TGTGCCAGCTCCCTTGAGGGGACTCCAGAAGGGTATGGCTACACCTTC
clone size: .; D gene: .; V gene: TRBV29-1; J gene: TRBJ2-7; CDR3 protein: CGGGEAYEQYF; CDR3 DNA: TGCGGAGGGGGGGAGGCCTACGAGCAGTACTTC
clone size: .; D gene: .; V gene: TRBV6-1; J gene: TRBJ2-3; CDR3 protein: CASSETGASTDTQYF; CDR3 DNA: TGTGCCAGCAGTGAAACGGGGGCTAGCACAGATACGCAGTATTTT
clone size: once; D gene: .; V gene: TRBV9; J gene: TRBJ2-2; CDR3 protein: CASSARTRPTGELFF; CDR3 DNA: TGTGCCAGCAGCGCCCGGACTCGGCCCACCGGGGAGCTGTTTTTT
clone size: .; D gene: .; V gene: TRBV2; J gene: TRBJ2-7; CDR3 protein: CASNLQGGEQYF; CDR3 DNA: TGTGCCAGCAATCTTCAGGGGGGGGAGCAGTACTTC
clone size: .; D gene: .; V gene: TRBV6-5; J gene: TRBJ1-1; CDR3 protein: CASTSGFENTEAFF; CDR3 DNA: TGTGCCAGCACCTCAGGGTTTGAGAACACTGAAGCTTTCTTT
clone size: .; D gene: .; V gene: TRBV18; J gene: TRBJ2-3; CDR3 protein: CASSPRPLTLRTDTQYF; CDR3 DNA: TGTGCCAGCTCACCACGGCCTCTCACTCTTCGCACAGATACGCAGTATTTT
clone size: .; D gene: .; V gene: TRBV6-6; J gene: TRBJ1-3; CDR3 protein: CASSPRTSGNTIYF; CDR3 DNA: TGTGCCAGCTCTCCCCGAACCTCTGGAAACACCATATATTTT
clone size: .; D gene: .; V gene: TRBV27; J gene: TRBJ1-1; CDR3 protein: CASSLLPGSVYSEAFF; CDR3 DNA: TGTGCCAGCAGTTTACTCCCAGGGTCGGTTTACTCTGAAGCTTTCTTT
clone size: .; D gene: .; V gene: TRBV5-1; J gene: TRBJ1-1; CDR3 protein: CASSLAGQNTEAFF; CDR3 DNA: TGCGCCAGCAGCTTGGCGGGACAGAACACTGAAGCTTTCTTT
clone size: .; D gene: TRBD1; V gene: TRBV19; J gene: TRBJ1-1; CDR3 protein: CASSRQGSGGTEAFF; CDR3 DNA: TGTGCCAGTAGCCGACAGGGGTCGGGGGGCACTGAAGCTTTCTTT
clone size: .; D gene: TRBD1; V gene: TRBV4-2; J gene: TRBJ2-5; CDR3 protein: CASSQVGQGQETQYF; CDR3 DNA: TGTGCCAGCAGCCAGGTCGGACAGGGTCAAGAGACCCAGTACTTC
clone size: .; D gene: .; V gene: TRBV12-3/TRBV12-4; J gene: TRBJ1-1; CDR3 protein: CASTRGQYTEAFF; CDR3 DNA: TGTGCCAGCACCCGAGGGCAGTACACTGAAGCTTTCTTT
clone size: .; D gene: .; V gene: TRBV25-1; J gene: TRBJ1-1; CDR3 protein: CASSELGRTEAFF; CDR3 DNA: TGTGCCAGCAGTGAATTGGGGCGCACTGAAGCTTTCTTT
clone size: .; D gene: TRBD2; V gene: TRBV28; J gene: TRBJ2-2; CDR3 protein: CASSLAGVNTGELFF; CDR3 DNA: TGTGCCAGCAGCCTAGCGGGAGTAAACACCGGGGAGCTGTTTTTT
clone size: .; D gene: .; V gene: TRBV19; J gene: TRBJ2-7; CDR3 protein: CASSKGYEQYF; CDR3 DNA: TGTGCCAGTAGTAAGGGCTACGAGCAGTACTTC
clone size: .; D gene: TRBD1; V gene: TRBV28; J gene: TRBJ1-1; CDR3 protein: CASSGAGQKLNTEAFF; CDR3 DNA: TGTGCCAGCAGTGGAGCGGGACAGAAATTGAACACTGAAGCTTTCTTT
clone size: .; D gene: .; V gene: TRBV7-9; J gene: TRBJ1-1; CDR3 protein: CASSLASAVSEAFF; CDR3 DNA: TGTGCCAGCAGCTTAGCGTCGGCGGTTTCTGAAGCTTTCTTT
clone size: .; D gene: .; V gene: TRBV6-4; J gene: TRBJ1-1; CDR3 protein: CASSGEVDTEAFF; CDR3 DNA: TGTGCCAGCAGTGGGGAGGTGGACACTGAAGCTTTCTTT
clone size: .; D gene: .; V gene: TRBV11-2; J gene: TRBJ2-7; CDR3 protein: CASSLLQSTYEQYF; CDR3 DNA: TGTGCCAGCAGCCTTCTACAGAGCACCTACGAGCAGTACTTC